This TCR beta chain was documented in a study of blood T cell repertoires in COVID-19. As processed by the authors: Amplified reference gene primers provided the basis for estimating nucleated cell counts. Assay: immunoSEQ multiplex PCR; the TCRdb copy retains only in-frame clones and omits some. D and trimming were read from the DNA, whereas the V and J calls and clone size are those reported in that table. Here the sample spans some 94,000 clones, around 67% being singletons. The specimen sequenced was peripheral blood. This TCR derives from a woman aged 55-69 years in a cohort sampled during active or convalescent COVID-19.

The CDR3 region is CASRTPGTDGYTF. In DNA form, the CDR3 reads TGTGCCAGCAGGACGCCGGGGACAGATGGCTACACCTTC. The chain links TRBV6-5 to TRBJ1-2; TRBD1 agrees at 7 bases. In germline, CDR1 is MNHEY, CDR2 SVGAGI. The CDR3 sequence is 13 residues long. V shed 6 bases and J 6 bases; nucleotides not matched to a gene: 7.